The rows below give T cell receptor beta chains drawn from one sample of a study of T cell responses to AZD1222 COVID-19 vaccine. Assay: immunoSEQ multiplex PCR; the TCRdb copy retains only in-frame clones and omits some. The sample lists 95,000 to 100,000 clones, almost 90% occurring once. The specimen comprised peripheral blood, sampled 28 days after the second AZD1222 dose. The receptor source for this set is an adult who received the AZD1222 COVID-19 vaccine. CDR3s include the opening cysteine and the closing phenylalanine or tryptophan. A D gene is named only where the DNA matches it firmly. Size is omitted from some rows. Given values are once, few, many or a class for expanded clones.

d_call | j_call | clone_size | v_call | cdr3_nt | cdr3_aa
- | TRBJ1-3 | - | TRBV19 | TGTGCCAGTTCCCACAGGGCCCGAAATGGAAACACCATATATTTT | CASSHRARNGNTIYF
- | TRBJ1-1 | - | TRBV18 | TGTGCCAGCTCACCCCGGGGAACGGGCACTGAAGCTTTCTTT | CASSPRGTGTEAFF
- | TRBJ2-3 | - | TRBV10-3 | TGTGCCACCATCGGGGAAAGGGGAACAGATACGCAGTATTTT | CATIGERGTDTQYF
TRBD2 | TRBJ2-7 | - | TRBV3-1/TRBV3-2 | TGTGCCAGCAGCCTTTCTCTAGCGGAGTCCTACGAGCAGTACTTC | CASSLSLAESYEQYF
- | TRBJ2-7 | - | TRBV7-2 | TGTGCCAGCACCCTGAGCTCCTACGAGCAGTACTTC | CASTLSSYEQYF
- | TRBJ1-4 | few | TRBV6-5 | TGTGCCAGCAGTTACTCGACGATAAATGAAAAACTGTTTTTT | CASSYSTINEKLFF
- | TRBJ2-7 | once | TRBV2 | TGTGCCAGCAAGATCGGGCCACTAACCTACGAGCAGTACTTC | CASKIGPLTYEQYF
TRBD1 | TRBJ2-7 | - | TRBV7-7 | TGTGCCAGCAGCTTAGGGACAGGGGGCGAGCAGTACTTC | CASSLGTGGEQYF
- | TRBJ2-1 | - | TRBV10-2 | TGCGCCAGCAGAAGACAGTACAATGAGCAGTTCTTC | CASRRQYNEQFF
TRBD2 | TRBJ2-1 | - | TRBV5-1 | TGCGCCAGCAGCGGGACTAGCGGGAGGTTGGATGAGCAGTTCTTC | CASSGTSGRLDEQFF
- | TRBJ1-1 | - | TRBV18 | TGTGCCAGCTCACGAGAGGGAAGCACTGAAGCTTTCTTT | CASSREGSTEAFF
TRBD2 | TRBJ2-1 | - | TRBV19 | TGTGCCTCAGGAGGGACTAGCGTAGGTGAGCAGTTCTTC | CASGGTSVGEQFF
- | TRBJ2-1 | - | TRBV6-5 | TGTGCCAGCAGTTACGGGGCTTACAATGAGCAGTTCTTC | CASSYGAYNEQFF
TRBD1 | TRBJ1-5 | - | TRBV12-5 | TGTGCTAGTGGTTTCTTGACGGACAGGGGAGCGCAGCCCCAGCATTTT | CASGFLTDRGAQPQHF
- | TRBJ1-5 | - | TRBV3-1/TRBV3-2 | TGTGCCAGCAGTCAGGAGGCGATCGGTCAGCCCCAGCATTTT | CASSQEAIGQPQHF
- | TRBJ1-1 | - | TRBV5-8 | TGTGCCAGCAGCCTATTAACCACATTTAACACTGAAGCTTTCTTT | CASSLLTTFNTEAFF
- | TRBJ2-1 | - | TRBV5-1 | TGCGCCAGCAGCTTGATACGGGTCGATGAGCAGTTCTTC | CASSLIRVDEQFF
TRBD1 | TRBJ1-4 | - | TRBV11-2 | TGTGCCAGCAGCTTAATTCGAGGGGGCGGTGAAAAACTGTTTTTT | CASSLIRGGGEKLFF
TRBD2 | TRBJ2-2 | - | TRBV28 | TGTGCCAGCAGTTCACCGCTCGGGGGGGCGATCCCCCAGCTGTTTTTT | CASSSPLGGAIPQLFF
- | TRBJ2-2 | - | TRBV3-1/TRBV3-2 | TGTGCCAGCAGACGGCATAATGGCGGGGAGCTGTTTTTT | CASRRHNGGELFF
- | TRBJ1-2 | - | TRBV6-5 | TGTGCCAGCAGTCAGAGGGCCTCCTATGGCTACACCTTC | CASSQRASYGYTF
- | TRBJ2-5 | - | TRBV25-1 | TGTGCCAGCAGTGAGTCGCGGGATCAAGAGACCCAGTACTTC | CASSESRDQETQYF
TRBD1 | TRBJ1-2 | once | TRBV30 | TGTGCCTGGACCCGAAGAGACAGGGTCTATGGCTACACCTTC | CAWTRRDRVYGYTF
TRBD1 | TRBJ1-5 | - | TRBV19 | TGTGCCAGTAGTATCTACAGGGGGGATTTGGGGAATCAGCCCCAGCATTTT | CASSIYRGDLGNQPQHF
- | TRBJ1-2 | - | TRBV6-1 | TGTGCCAGCAGTGAGACGAGGGATCTCGGTGGCTACACCTTC | CASSETRDLGGYTF
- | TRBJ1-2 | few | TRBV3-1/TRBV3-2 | TGTGCCAGCAGCCAAGGGGAGGGGCGCCAATATGGCTACACCTTC | CASSQGEGRQYGYTF
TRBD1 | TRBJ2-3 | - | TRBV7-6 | TGTGCCAGCAGCTCAATGCGACAGACAGGGACCATGCTCACAGATACGCAGTATTTT | CASSSMRQTGTMLTDTQYF
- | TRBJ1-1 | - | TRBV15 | TGTGCCACCAGCAGCAGGGGAAACACTGAAGCTTTCTTT | CATSSRGNTEAFF
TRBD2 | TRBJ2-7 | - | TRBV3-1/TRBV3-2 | TGTGCCAGCAGCCATGGTTGGCGGGGGAACTACGAGCAGTACTTC | CASSHGWRGNYEQYF